The 2 T cell receptor beta chains presented below share a single source sample, sequenced in a study of T cell changes during pregnancy in multiple sclerosis. The table came from immunoSEQ multiplex PCR; TCRdb's copy has only in-frame clones and leaves some out. This table holds 70,000 to 80,000 clones, around 94% found once. Specimen: peripheral blood, collected in the third trimester of pregnancy. These receptor sequences come from a female donor with multiple sclerosis, enrolled in a pregnancy study.

The chain recombines TRBV9 with TRBJ2-5, with TRBD2 identical over 10 bases. There are 17 residues in the CDR3. V shed 0 bases, J shed 0 bases, and the junction held 5 bases outside the gene matches. Germline V gene data show CDR1 as SGDLS and CDR2 as YYNGEE. CDR3 DNA: TGTGCCAGCAGCGTAGCGGCTAGCGGGGGACACCAAGAGACCCAGTACTTC. Its protein product is CASSVAASGGHQETQYF.

J is TRBJ1-6 and V is TRBV6-5, with 8 bases that match TRBD1. The CDR3 runs to 16 residues. The V gene's germline CDR1 is MNHEY and CDR2 SVGAGI. Trimming removed 3 bases from V and 7 bases from J; junction bases left unmatched: 8. DNA for the CDR3: TGTGCCAGCAGTTATCGGACAGGGTCGGCGAATTCACCCCTCCACTTT. Amino acid sequence: CASSYRTGSANSPLHF.